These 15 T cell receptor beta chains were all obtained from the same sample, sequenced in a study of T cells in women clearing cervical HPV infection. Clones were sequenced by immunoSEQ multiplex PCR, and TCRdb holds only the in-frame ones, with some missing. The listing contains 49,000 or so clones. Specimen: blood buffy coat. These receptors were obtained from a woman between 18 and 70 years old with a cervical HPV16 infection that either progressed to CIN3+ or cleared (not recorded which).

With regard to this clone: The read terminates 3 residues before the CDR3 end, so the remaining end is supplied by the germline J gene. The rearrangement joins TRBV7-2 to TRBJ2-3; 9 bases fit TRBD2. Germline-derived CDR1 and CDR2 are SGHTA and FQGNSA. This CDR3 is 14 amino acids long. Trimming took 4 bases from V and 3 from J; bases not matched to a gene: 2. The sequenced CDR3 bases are TGTGCCAGCAGCTACGCGGGGGGGACAGATACG. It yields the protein CASSYAGGTDT. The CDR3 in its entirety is CASSYAGGTDTQYF.

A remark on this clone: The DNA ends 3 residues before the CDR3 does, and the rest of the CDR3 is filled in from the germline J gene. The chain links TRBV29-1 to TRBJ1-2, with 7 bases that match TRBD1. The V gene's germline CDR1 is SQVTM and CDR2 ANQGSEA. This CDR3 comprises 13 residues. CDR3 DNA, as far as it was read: TGCAGCGCCTTAGAGACAGGGACGGGAGGC. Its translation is CSALETGTGG. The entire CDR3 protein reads CSALETGTGGYTF.

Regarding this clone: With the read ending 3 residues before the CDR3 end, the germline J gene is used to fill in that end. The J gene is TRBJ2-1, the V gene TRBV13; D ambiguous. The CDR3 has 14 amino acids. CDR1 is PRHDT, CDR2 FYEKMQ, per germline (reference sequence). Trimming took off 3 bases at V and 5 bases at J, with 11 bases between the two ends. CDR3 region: CASSFPRSDNEQFF. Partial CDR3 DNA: TGTGCCAGCAGCTTCCCGCGGAGCGACAATGAG. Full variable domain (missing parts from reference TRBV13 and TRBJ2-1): AAGVIQSPRHLIKEKRETATLKCYPIPRHDTVYWYQQGPGQDPQFLISFYEKMQSDKGSIPDRFSAQQFSDYHSELNMSSLELGDSALYFCASSFPRSDNEQFFGPGTRLTVL.

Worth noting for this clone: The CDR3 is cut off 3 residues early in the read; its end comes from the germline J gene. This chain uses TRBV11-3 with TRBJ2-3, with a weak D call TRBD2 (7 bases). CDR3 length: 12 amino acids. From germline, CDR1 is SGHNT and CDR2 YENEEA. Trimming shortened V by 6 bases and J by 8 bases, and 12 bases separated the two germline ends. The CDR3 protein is CASSTGRGTQYF. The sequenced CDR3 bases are TGTGCCAGCAGTACAGGGAGGGGTACG.

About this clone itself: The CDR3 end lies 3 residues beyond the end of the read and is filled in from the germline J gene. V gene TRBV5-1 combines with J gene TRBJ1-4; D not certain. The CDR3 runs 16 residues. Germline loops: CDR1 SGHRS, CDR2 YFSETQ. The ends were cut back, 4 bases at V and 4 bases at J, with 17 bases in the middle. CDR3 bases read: TGCGCCAGCAGCCCGGCGGGGTTGGCCCTTAATGAAAAA. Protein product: CASSPAGLALNEK. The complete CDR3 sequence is CASSPAGLALNEKLFF.

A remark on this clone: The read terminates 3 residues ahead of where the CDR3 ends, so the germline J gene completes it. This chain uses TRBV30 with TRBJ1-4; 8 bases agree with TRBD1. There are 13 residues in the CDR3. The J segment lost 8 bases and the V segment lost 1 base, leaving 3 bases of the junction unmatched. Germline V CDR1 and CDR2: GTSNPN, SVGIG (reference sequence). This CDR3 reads CAWSAGTGEKLFF. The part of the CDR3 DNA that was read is TGTGCCTGGAGTGCTGGGACAGGCGAAAAA.

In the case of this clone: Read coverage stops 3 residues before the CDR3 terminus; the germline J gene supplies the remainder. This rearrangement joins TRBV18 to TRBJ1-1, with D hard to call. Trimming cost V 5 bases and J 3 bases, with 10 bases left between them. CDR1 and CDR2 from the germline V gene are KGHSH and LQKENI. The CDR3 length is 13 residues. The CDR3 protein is CASSTEPYTEAFF. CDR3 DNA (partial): TGTGCCAGCTCAACAGAGCCTTACACTGAA. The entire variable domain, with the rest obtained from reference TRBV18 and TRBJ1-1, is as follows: NAGVMQNPRHLVRRRGQEARLRCSPMKGHSHVYWYRQLPEEGLKFMVYLQKENIIDESGMPKERFSAEFPKEGPSILRIQQVVRGDSAAYFCASSTEPYTEAFFGQGTRLTVV.

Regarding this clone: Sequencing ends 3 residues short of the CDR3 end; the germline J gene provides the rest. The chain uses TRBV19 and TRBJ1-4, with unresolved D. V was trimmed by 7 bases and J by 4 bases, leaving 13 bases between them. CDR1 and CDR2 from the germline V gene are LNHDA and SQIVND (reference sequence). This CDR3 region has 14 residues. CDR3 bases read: TGTGCCAGTACCCCGGCGGGATTTAATGAAAAA. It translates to CASTPAGFNEK. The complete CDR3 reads CASTPAGFNEKLFF.

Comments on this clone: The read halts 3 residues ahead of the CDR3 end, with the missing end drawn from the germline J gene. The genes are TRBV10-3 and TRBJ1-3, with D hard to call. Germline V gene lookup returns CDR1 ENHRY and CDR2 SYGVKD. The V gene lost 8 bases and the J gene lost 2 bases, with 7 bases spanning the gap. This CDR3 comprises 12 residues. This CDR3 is CAIGPPGNTIYF. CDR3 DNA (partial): TGTGCCATCGGGCCTCCTGGAAACACC.

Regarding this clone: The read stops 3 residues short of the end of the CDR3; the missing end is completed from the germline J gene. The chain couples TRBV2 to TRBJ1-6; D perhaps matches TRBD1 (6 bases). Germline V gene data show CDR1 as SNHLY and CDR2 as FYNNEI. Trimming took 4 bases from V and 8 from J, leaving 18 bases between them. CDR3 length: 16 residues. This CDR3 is CASSVPGTLGDSPLHF. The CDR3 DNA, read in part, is TGTGCCAGCAGTGTTCCCGGGACACTCGGGGATTCACCC. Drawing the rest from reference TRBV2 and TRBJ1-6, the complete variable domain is EPEVTQTPSHQVTQMGQEVILRCVPISNHLYFYWYRQILGQKVEFLVSFYNNEISEKSEIFDDQFSVERPDGSNFTLKIRSTKLEDSAMYFCASSVPGTLGDSPLHFGNGTRLTVT.

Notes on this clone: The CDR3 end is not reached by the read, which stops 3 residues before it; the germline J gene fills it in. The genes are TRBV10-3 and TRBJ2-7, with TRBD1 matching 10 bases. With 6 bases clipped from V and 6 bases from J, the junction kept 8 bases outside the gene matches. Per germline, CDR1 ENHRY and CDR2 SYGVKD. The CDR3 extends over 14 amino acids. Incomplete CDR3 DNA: TGTGCCATCAGGAGTACCGGGACAGGGGTCGAG. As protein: CAIRSTGTGVE. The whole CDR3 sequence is CAIRSTGTGVEQYF.

CDR3 residues: CASSTQDGLQETQYF. CDR3 DNA (partial): TGTGCCAGTAGTACCCAGGACGGACTCCAAGAGACC. The rearrangement joins TRBV19 to TRBJ2-5; weak D call: TRBD2 (5 bases). The sequenced fragment ends 3 residues before the CDR3 boundary, so the rest is inferred from the germline J gene. The CDR3 totals 15 residues. The V gene lost 4 bases and the J gene lost 1 base, with 13 bases spanning the gap. The germline V gene has CDR1 LNHDA and CDR2 SQIVND (reference sequence).

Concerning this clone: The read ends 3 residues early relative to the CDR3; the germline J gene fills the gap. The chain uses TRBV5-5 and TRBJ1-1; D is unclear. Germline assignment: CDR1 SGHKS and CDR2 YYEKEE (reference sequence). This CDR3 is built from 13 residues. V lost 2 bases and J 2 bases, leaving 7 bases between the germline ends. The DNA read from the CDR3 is TGTGCCAGCAGCTTCACATCAAACACTGAA. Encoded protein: CASSFTSNTE. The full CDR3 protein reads CASSFTSNTEAFF.

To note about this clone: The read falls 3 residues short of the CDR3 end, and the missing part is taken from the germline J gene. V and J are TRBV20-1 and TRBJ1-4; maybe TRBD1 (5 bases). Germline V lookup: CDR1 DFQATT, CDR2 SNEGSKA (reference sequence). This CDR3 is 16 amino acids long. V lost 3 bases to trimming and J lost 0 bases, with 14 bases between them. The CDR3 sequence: CSARRGTGATNEKLFF. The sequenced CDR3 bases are TGCAGTGCTAGGCGGGGCACCGGTGCAACTAATGAAAAA.

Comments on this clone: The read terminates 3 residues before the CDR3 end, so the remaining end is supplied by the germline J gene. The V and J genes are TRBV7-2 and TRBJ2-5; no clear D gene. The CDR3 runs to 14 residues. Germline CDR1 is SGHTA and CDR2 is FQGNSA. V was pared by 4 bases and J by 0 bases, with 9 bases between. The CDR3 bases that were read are TGTGCCAGCAGCTCCCGAGGCTACCAAGAGACC. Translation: CASSSRGYQET. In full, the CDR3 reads CASSSRGYQETQYF. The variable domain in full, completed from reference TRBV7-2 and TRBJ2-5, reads GAGVSQSPSNKVTEKGKDVELRCDPISGHTALYWYRQSLGQGLEFLIYFQGNSAPDKSGLPSDRFSAERTGGSVSTLTIQRTQQEDSAVYLCASSSRGYQETQYFGPGTRLLVL.